The T cell receptor (beta chain) described here comes from a study of OX40 agonist ivuxolimab in advanced cancers. Patients were ruled out by autoimmune disease history or systemic immunosuppression. Collection of blood occurred at baseline, at cycle 4 day 1, and at cycle 7 day 1. The V gene lost 10 bases and the J gene lost 10 bases, with 14 bases spanning the gap. CDR3 length equals 11 residues. The germline gives CDR1 ENHRY, CDR2 SYGVKD. This table comes from immunoSEQ multiplex PCR, and its TCRdb copy is limited to in-frame clones, with some not included. The sample lists more than 55,000 clones, about 85% occurring once.

The receptor's source is an adult with an advanced solid tumor such as melanoma, head and neck, liver or kidney cancer. The J gene is TRBJ2-1, the V gene TRBV10-3, with D perhaps TRBD2 (5 bases). Sequenced here: CD4+ or CD8+ T cells sorted from blood, sampled in a trial of the OX40 agonist ivuxolimab. The CDR3 spells CATSEVNEQFF. The CDR3 nucleotides read TGTGCCACTTCGGAGGTGAACGAGCAGTTCTTC.